This T cell receptor (beta chain) was obtained from a study of blood T cell repertoires in COVID-19. Germline loops: CDR1 SGHTA, CDR2 FQGNSA. Trimming stripped 11 bases from V and 4 bases from J, with 17 bases between. The CDR3 length is 13 residues. As processed by the authors: Nucleated cell number was recorded as an estimate derived from reference gene primer amplification. TCRdb keeps only in-frame clones here, not all; method: immunoSEQ multiplex PCR. That table is the source of V, J and clone size, and D and trimming were worked out from the DNA. The table lists 200,000 to 300,000 clones, around 86% of them singletons.

The source is a woman aged 55-70 years with COVID-19, enrolled during active disease. Sequenced input: peripheral blood. This sequence joins TRBV7-2 and TRBJ1-2; D is ambiguous. CDR3 in DNA: TGTGCCTCACAGAAGCCCTCGGCCTATGGCTACACCTTC. Translation: CASQKPSAYGYTF.